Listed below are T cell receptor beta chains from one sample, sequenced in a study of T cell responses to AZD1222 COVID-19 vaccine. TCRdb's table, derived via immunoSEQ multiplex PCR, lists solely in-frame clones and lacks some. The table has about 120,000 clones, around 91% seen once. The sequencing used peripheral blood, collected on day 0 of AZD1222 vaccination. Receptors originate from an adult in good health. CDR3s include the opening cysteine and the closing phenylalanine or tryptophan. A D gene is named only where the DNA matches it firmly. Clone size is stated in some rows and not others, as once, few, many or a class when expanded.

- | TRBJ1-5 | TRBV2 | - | TGTGCCAGCAGTGACCAGGGTGGGAGCAATCAGCCCCAGCATTTT | CASSDQGGSNQPQHF
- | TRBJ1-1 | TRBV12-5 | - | TGTGCTACCCACAGGGACACTGAAGCTTTCTTT | CATHRDTEAFF
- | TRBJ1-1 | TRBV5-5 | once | TGTGCCAGCAGCTTGACAGGGAACACTGAAGCTTTCTTT | CASSLTGNTEAFF
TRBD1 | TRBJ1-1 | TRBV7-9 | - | TGTGCCAGCAGCCTTACGTGGACAGGGGGGAGGATGAACACTGAAGCTTTCTTT | CASSLTWTGGRMNTEAFF
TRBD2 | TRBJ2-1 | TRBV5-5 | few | TGTGCCAGCAGCTCCCGGACTAGCGGGAGCGATGAGCAGTTCTTC | CASSSRTSGSDEQFF
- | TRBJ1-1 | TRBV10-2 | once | TGCGCCAGCAACCGGGCTTTGAGGACTGAAGCTTTCTTT | CASNRALRTEAFF
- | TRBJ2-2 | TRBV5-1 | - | TGCGCCAGCAGCTTGGAATCGGCGAACACCGGGGAGCTGTTTTTT | CASSLESANTGELFF
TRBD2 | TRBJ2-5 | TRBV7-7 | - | TGTGCTAGCAGCTGGGGAGGAGCGGGAGGTGGTGAGACCCAGTACTTC | CASSWGGAGGGETQYF
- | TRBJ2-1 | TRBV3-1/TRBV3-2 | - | TGTGCCAGCAGCCAACAACGGACCGGGGAGCAGTTCTTC | CASSQQRTGEQFF
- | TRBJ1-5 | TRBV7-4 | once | TGTGCCAGCAGCTTAGCGCCCCTAGGGAGCAATCAGCCCCAGCATTTT | CASSLAPLGSNQPQHF
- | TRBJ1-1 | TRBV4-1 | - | TGCGCCAGCAGCCAGTCGGGAGCGAACACTGAAGCTTTCTTT | CASSQSGANTEAFF
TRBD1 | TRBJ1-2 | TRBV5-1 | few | TGCGCCAGCAGCTTCGGACAGGCTACTGGGGATGGCTACACCTTC | CASSFGQATGDGYTF
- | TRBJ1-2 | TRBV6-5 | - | TGTGCCAGCAGCCACGAAGACCCTAGGCGTGGCTACACCTTC | CASSHEDPRRGYTF
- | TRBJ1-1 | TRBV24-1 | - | TGTGCCACCAGTACAGAGCAGAACACTGAAGCTTTCTTT | CATSTEQNTEAFF
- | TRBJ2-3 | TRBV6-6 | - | TGTGCCAGCACCCCGGGGGCAGGGGCCACAGATACGCAGTATTTT | CASTPGAGATDTQYF
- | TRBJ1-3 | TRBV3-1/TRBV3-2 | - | TGTGCCAGCAGCCAAGGACCCGGGTTCTCTGGAAACACCATATATTTT | CASSQGPGFSGNTIYF
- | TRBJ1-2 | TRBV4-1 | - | TGCGCCAGCAGCCAAGGAAGGTTCCAGGGGCGGCGGAACTATGGCTACACCTTC | CASSQGRFQGRRNYGYTF
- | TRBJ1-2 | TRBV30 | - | TGTGCCTGGATGGGGGAAGTCTATGGCTACACCTTC | CAWMGEVYGYTF
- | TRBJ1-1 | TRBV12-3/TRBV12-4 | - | TGTGCCAGCAGTTTGGGGGAGAACACTGAAGCTTTCTTT | CASSLGENTEAFF
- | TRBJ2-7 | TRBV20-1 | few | TGCAGTGCTAGTCCGTACAGCACCTACGAGCAGTACTTC | CSASPYSTYEQYF
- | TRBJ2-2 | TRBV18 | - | TGTGCCAGCTCACCGAAACAGGGCACCGGGGAGCTGTTTTTT | CASSPKQGTGELFF
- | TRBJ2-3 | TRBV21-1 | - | TGTGCCAGCAGCTCCGGAGGGAGGGGGCGAAGCTTTCAGCCAGATACGCAGTATTTT | CASSSGGRGRSFQPDTQYF
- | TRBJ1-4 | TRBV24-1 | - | TGTGCCACCAGTGATTTCGGGCAGGGCGATGAAAAACTGTTTTTT | CATSDFGQGDEKLFF
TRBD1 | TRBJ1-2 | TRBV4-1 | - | TGCGCCAGCAGCCTCCAGGACAGGGGCCCTATATATGGCTACACCTTC | CASSLQDRGPIYGYTF
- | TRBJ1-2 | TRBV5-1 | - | TGCGCCAGCAGATTGGATGGGGGCCCTAACTATGGCTACACCTTC | CASRLDGGPNYGYTF
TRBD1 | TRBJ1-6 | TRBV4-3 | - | TGCGCCAGCAGCTCGCGGACAGGGGGCAATAATTCACCCCTCCACTTT | CASSSRTGGNNSPLHF
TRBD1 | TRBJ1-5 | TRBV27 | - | TGTGCCAGCAGGAGGGCAGGGGGGGGCAATCAGCCCCAGCATTTT | CASRRAGGGNQPQHF
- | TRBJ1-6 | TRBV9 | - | TGTGCCAGACAAGCACCCCTCCACTTT | CARQAPLHF
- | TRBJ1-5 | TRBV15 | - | TGTGCCACCAGCAGAGAAGAGTATAGCAATCAGCCCCAGCATTTT | CATSREEYSNQPQHF
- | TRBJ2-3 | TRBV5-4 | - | TGTGCCAGCAGCCTCCAACTCACAGATACGCAGTATTTT | CASSLQLTDTQYF
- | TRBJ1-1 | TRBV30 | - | TGTGCCTGGAGCAGAGCGCTAGGGAATACTGAAGCTTTCTTT | CAWSRALGNTEAFF
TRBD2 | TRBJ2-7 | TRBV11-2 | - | TGTGCCAGCAGATTAGCGGGGGCGCAGAGGAAGGAGCAGTACTTC | CASRLAGAQRKEQYF
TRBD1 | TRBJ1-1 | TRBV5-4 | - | TGTGCCAGCAGCTTGAGGGGAACAGGGGGTGAAGCTTTCTTT | CASSLRGTGGEAFF
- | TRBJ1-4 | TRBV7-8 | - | TGTGCCTCCCGGGAAGGGCGTTGGGAAAAACTGTTTTTT | CASREGRWEKLFF
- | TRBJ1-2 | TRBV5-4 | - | TGTGCCAGCAGCCCCGATCGGTCCTATGGCTACACCTTC | CASSPDRSYGYTF
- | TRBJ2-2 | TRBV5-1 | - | TGCGCCAGCAGCTCCAGGGGAAACACCGGGGAGCTGTTTTTT | CASSSRGNTGELFF
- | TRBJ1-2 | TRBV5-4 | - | TGTGCCAGCAGCACAACTAGAAACTATGGCTACACCTTC | CASSTTRNYGYTF
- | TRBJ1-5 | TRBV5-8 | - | TGTGCCAGCAGCTTGGCTCTGACAGTCAATAGCAATCAGCCCCAGCATTTT | CASSLALTVNSNQPQHF
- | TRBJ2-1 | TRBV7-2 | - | TGTGCCAGCAGCTTGACATCTCATAACTCCTACAATGAGCAGTTCTTC | CASSLTSHNSYNEQFF
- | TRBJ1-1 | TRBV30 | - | TGTGCCTGGAGTATGACGAGAGGGACTGAAGCTTTCTTT | CAWSMTRGTEAFF
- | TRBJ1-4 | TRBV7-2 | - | TGTGCCAGCACCTCTCCCCGACAGCCTGAAAAACTGTTTTTT | CASTSPRQPEKLFF
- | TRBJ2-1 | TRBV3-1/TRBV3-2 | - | TGTGCCAGCAGCCAAGATAAGGGCAGTTCGGGGCAGTTCTTC | CASSQDKGSSGQFF
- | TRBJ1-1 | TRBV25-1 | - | TGTGCCAGCAGTGAATATGAGGAGGAGAACACTGAAGCTTTCTTT | CASSEYEEENTEAFF
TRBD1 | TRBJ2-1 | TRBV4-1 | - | TGCGCCAGCACCTCCAGGACAGGGGGCAATGAGCAGTTCTTC | CASTSRTGGNEQFF
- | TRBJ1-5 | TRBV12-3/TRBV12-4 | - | TGTGCCAGCAGCCCAGGGGTAAATCAGCCCCAGCATTTT | CASSPGVNQPQHF
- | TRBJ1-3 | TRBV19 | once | TGTGCCAGTAGTATGTCCCAAACGTACTCTGGAAACACCATATATTTT | CASSMSQTYSGNTIYF
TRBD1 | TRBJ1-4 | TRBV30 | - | TGTGCCTGTGGACAGGGAGGAGGAAAACTGTTTTTT | CACGQGGGKLFF
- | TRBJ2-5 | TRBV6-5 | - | TGTGCCAGCAGTTACTCTCGGTTACGGTGGGAGACCCAGTACTTC | CASSYSRLRWETQYF